The sample holds a few counts of the clone carrying this T cell receptor (beta chain). Its specificity is not known. This PCR relied on a set of 60 Vbeta primers and 13 Jbeta primers. Produced via immunoSEQ multiplex PCR; TCRdb's table is partial and in-frame only. The sample consists of 85,000 to 100,000 clones, approximately 64% of them appearing once. The ends lost 5 bases at V and 4 bases at J; junction bases unmatched: 8. CDR3 length equals 15 residues. Germline V lookup: CDR1 SGHDT, CDR2 YYEEEE. This specimen comes from a study of cytomegalovirus exposure and HLA in healthy donors. The wider study: Within an early data release were 80 million to 90 million unique TCRs drawn from HLA-typed donors.

General study results and limits: In a later analysis, HLA-associated TCR beta chains were more clonally expanded than equally common others.

This receptor was taken from a man aged 55 to 70 in good health and CMV-seronegative. The sequencing input was PBMCs. The rearrangement joins TRBV5-6 to TRBJ2-7; TRBD2 matches 11 bases. CDR3: CASSSTSGRWYEQYF. DNA for the CDR3: TGTGCCAGCAGTTCTACTAGCGGGAGATGGTACGAGCAGTACTTC.